Each of the 19 T cell receptor beta chains below was sequenced from the same sample in a study of T cells after yellow fever vaccination. TCRdb used MiXCR to reprocess the 5' RACE reads, holding one entry per CDR3 protein. The sample lists fewer than 150,000 distinct CDR3 sequences, roughly 8% occurring once. The source was CD4+ T cells sorted from PBMCs, collected 5 days after the yellow fever booster vaccination. The receptors shown here come from a man aged 30-40 years who received the YFV17D yellow fever vaccine.

This clonotype has at least ten counts. This chain joins TRBV7-3 and TRBJ2-2; TRBD2 is a possible D gene (5 bases). Trimming took 0 bases from V and 5 from J, leaving 16 bases between them. The CDR3 extends over 17 amino acids. Germline CDR1 SGHTA, CDR2 FQGTGA. The CDR3 region has the DNA TGTGCCAGCAGCTTAACAATCCGGTCCAGCGGAACCGGGGAGCTGTTTTTT. Translated: CASSLTIRSSGTGELFF.

This clonotype showed up many times. CDR3 residues: CASSRTATYEQYF. The CDR3 coding sequence is TGTGCCAGCAGTAGGACAGCAACCTACGAGCAGTACTTC. The J gene is TRBJ2-7, the V gene TRBV12-3 or TRBV12-4, with a weak D call TRBD1 (6 bases). The CDR3 contains 13 residues. The V gene lost 5 bases and the J gene lost 2 bases, with 10 bases spanning the gap.

This clonotype has ten or more counts. The chain combines TRBV18 with TRBJ2-7; 11 bases fit TRBD1. The CDR3 is 15 residues long. V shed 5 bases and J 0 bases; nucleotides not matched to a gene: 3. The germline V gene has CDR1 KGHSH and CDR2 LQKENI. The CDR3 DNA reads TGTGCCAGCTCAACAGGACAGGGGGCCTCCTACGAGCAGTACTTC. This translates into CASSTGQGASYEQYF.

This clonotype was found many times. The chain carries TRBV12-3 or TRBV12-4 and TRBJ2-1, with 11 bases matching TRBD2. With 5 bases clipped from V and 10 bases from J, the junction kept 10 bases outside the gene matches. The CDR3 totals 15 residues. CDR3 region: CASSPWVAGGKEQFF. CDR3 coding DNA: TGTGCCAGCAGTCCCTGGGTAGCGGGAGGGAAAGAGCAGTTCTTC.

This chain joins TRBV18 and TRBJ2-3; 12 bases match TRBD2. The CDR3 length is 15 residues. The germline gives CDR1 KGHSH, CDR2 LQKENI. The trim removed 5 bases at V and 5 bases at J, leaving 5 bases unmatched. This CDR3 reads CASSSTSGSGDTQYF. CDR3 nucleotide sequence: TGTGCCAGCTCATCGACTAGCGGGAGCGGAGATACGCAGTATTTT.

The table lists this clonotype with many counts. This rearrangement joins TRBV5-1 to TRBJ2-6, with D perhaps assigned TRBD1 or TRBD2 (5 bases each). From germline, CDR1 is SGHRS and CDR2 YFSETQ. Trimming took 2 bases from V and 0 from J, leaving 6 bases between them. The CDR3 sequence is 15 residues long. CDR3 DNA: TGCGCCAGCAGCTTAGGGACCTCTGGGGCCAACGTCCTGACTTTC. This gives the protein CASSLGTSGANVLTF. The full variable domain, in which reference TRBV5-1 and TRBJ2-6 provide the parts outside the CDR3, is KAGVTQTPRYLIKTRGQQVTLSCSPISGHRSVSWYQQTPGQGLQFLFEYFSETQRNKGNFPGRFSGRQFSNSRSEMNVSTLELGDSALYLCASSLGTSGANVLTFGAGSRLTVL.

This clonotype was seen repeatedly, ten times or more. The V gene is TRBV5-1, the J gene TRBJ2-3; D possibly matches TRBD1 or TRBD2 (5 bases each). The CDR3 covers 14 residues. CDR1 is SGHRS, CDR2 YFSETQ, per germline. The germline V and J ends were trimmed by 9 bases and 3 bases, with 17 bases remaining between them. CDR3 in amino acids: CATGAGLGTDTQYF. CDR3 sequence (DNA): TGCGCCACCGGGGCCGGGCTTGGGACAGATACGCAGTATTTT.

This clonotype was recorded at least ten times. The chain links TRBV7-2 to TRBJ2-1; 7 bases line up with TRBD2. The V gene end was trimmed by 5 bases and the J gene end by 10 bases; junction bases not matched to a gene: 8. This CDR3 comprises 13 residues. Germline assignment: CDR1 SGHTA and CDR2 FQGNSA. As DNA, the CDR3 is TGTGCCAGCAGCAGAGGGACTACCGAGGAGCAGTTCTTC. It specifies CASSRGTTEEQFF.

This clonotype was detected many times. The chain combines TRBV28 with TRBJ2-5; D not certain. V dropped 7 bases and J dropped 2 bases, with 17 bases sitting between them. Germline V gives CDR1 MDHEN, CDR2 SYDVKM. The CDR3 runs to 15 residues. The CDR3 reads CASTTGLGRQETQYF. The CDR3 region has the DNA TGTGCCAGCACCACTGGTCTAGGGCGTCAAGAGACCCAGTACTTC.

This clonotype has a count of ten or more. The chain carries TRBV20-1 and TRBJ2-7, with 8 nucleotides matching TRBD1. The V and J ends lost 3 bases and 0 bases, in that order; junction bases with no gene match: 7. CDR1 and CDR2 (germline): DFQATT, SNEGSKA (reference sequence). The CDR3 contains 15 residues. DNA of the CDR3: TGCAGTGCTAGTTTCGGACAGGGAACCTCCTACGAGCAGTACTTC. This codes for CSASFGQGTSYEQYF.

This clonotype occurred many times. The chain couples TRBV28 to TRBJ2-7, with D hard to call. The V end was cut by 2 bases, the J end by 3 bases, with 5 bases between. The germline CDR1 and CDR2 sequences are MDHEN and SYDVKM. CDR3 length: 12 amino acids. The CDR3 bases are TGTGCCAGCAGTTTACTTTTCTACGAGCAGTACTTC. Translated, it gives CASSLLFYEQYF.

This clonotype was counted many times. The chain combines TRBV12-3 or TRBV12-4 with TRBJ2-1; 9 positions match TRBD1. J gave up 4 bases and V 7 bases, and 5 bases lay outside the gene matches. The CDR3 runs 14 residues. The CDR3 DNA is TGTGCCAGCATGAGGACAGGGGTTTACAATGAGCAGTTCTTC. Translating gives CASMRTGVYNEQFF.

This clonotype has a handful of counts. CDR3 DNA sequence: TGTGCCAGCAGCTTAGCGCTCACCCCGGGACTTCAGATCTCCTACAATGAGCAGTTCTTC. It yields the protein CASSLALTPGLQISYNEQFF. The V call is TRBV7-2, the J call TRBJ2-1; TRBD2 might be the D (6 bases). Germline V gene sequence: CDR1 SGHTA, CDR2 FQGNSA. V lost 0 bases, J lost 0 bases, and 21 bases lay in between. The CDR3 has 20 amino acids.

This clonotype was recorded at least ten times. The CDR3 sequence is CSASPAGRGPTDTQYF. The CDR3 coding sequence is TGCAGTGCTAGCCCAGCGGGCCGGGGACCCACAGATACGCAGTATTTT. The chain combines TRBV20-1 with TRBJ2-3, with D maybe TRBD2 (6 bases). V was shortened by 3 bases and J by 2 bases, with 18 bases between the two germline ends. The CDR3 runs 16 residues. The V gene's germline CDR1 is DFQATT and CDR2 SNEGSKA (reference sequence).

At least ten counts were recorded for this clonotype. The chain combines TRBV7-2 with TRBJ1-2, with D maybe TRBD1 (5 bases). This CDR3 is built from 14 residues. Trimming removed 2 bases at V and 6 bases at J, with 13 bases between. Germline loops: CDR1 SGHTA, CDR2 FQGNSA. The CDR3 sequence is CASSLSRDQDGYTF. CDR3 nucleotide sequence: TGTGCCAGCAGCTTAAGCAGGGATCAAGATGGCTACACCTTC.

This clonotype was observed many times. The chain combines TRBV3-1 with TRBJ2-1, with D maybe TRBD2 (6 bases). Trimming cost V 4 bases and J 9 bases, with 22 bases left between them. The germline gives CDR1 LGHDT, CDR2 YNNKEL (reference sequence). The CDR3 has 16 amino acids. The CDR3 here is CASSLWGVRDEGEQFF. The CDR3 nucleotides read TGTGCCAGCAGCCTCTGGGGGGTTCGGGACGAGGGTGAGCAGTTCTTC.

This clonotype occurred a few times. One junction end disagrees with the germline gene, perhaps due to a read error. The rearrangement joins TRBV30 to TRBJ2-1; D unclear. This CDR3 is 14 amino acids long. Germline CDR1 GTSNPN, CDR2 SVGIG (reference sequence). CDR3 DNA sequence: TGTGCCTGGAGTTTGTTAGGCTCCGACAATGAGCAGTTCTTC. Encoded protein: CAWSLLGSDNEQFF.

This clonotype was seen at least ten times. The CDR3 loop reads CASSLDWSRNEQFF. CDR3 nucleotide sequence: TGTGCCAGCAGCTTAGATTGGAGTCGGAATGAGCAGTTCTTC. This chain links TRBV7-2 with TRBJ2-1, with no clear D. Deletions cut 1 base from V and 7 bases from J, with 11 bases between. This CDR3 contains 14 residues. Germline CDR1 SGHTA, CDR2 FQGNSA. The full variable domain, in which reference TRBV7-2 and TRBJ2-1 provide the parts outside the CDR3, is GAGVSQSPSNKVTEKGKDVELRCDPISGHTALYWYRQSLGQGLEFLIYFQGNSAPDKSGLPSDRFSAERTGGSVSTLTIQRTQQEDSAVYLCASSLDWSRNEQFFGPGTRLTVL.

This clonotype was counted at least ten times. The J gene is TRBJ1-2, the V gene TRBV5-1; tentatively, D is TRBD1 (5 bases). Trimming stripped 4 bases from V and 8 bases from J, with 18 bases between. This CDR3 region has 14 residues. The germline gives CDR1 SGHRS, CDR2 YFSETQ. CDR3 sequence: CASSPGTVGLGYTF. The CDR3 DNA follows: TGCGCCAGCAGCCCAGGGACTGTAGGTTTAGGCTACACCTTC.